These 6 T cell receptor beta chains came from one sample sequenced in a study of Graves' ophthalmopathy and Graves' hyperthyroidism. Amplified TCR beta CDR3 regions were obtained using RNA transcripts as template. In the first round, RT-PCR was carried out with HTBI primers, and a multiplex PCR formed the second round. Via MiXCR, TCRdb re-called the multiplex PCR reads, giving one row per CDR3 protein. The sample contains a few hundred thousand distinct CDR3 sequences, approximately 37% of which appear only once. Sequencing was performed on peripheral blood or thyroid tissue (not recorded which). Receptors originate from an adult man with Graves' hyperthyroidism.

This clonotype was seen only a few times. This chain connects TRBV6-6 to TRBJ1-1; the D gene is possibly TRBD1 (5 bases). Germline CDR1 is MNHNY and CDR2 is SVGAGI (reference sequence). V was cut by 10 bases and J by 0 bases, with 12 bases left in between. The CDR3 has 13 residues. The CDR3 bases are TGTGCCACCTTCAGGGCCATGAACACTGAAGCTTTCTTT. Translating gives CATFRAMNTEAFF.

The CDR3 sequence: CASSLSGRANYGYTF. CDR3 in DNA: TGTGCCAGCAGTTTATCGGGCAGAGCTAACTATGGCTACACCTTC. The V and J genes are TRBV12-3 or TRBV12-4 and TRBJ1-2; D call uncertain. CDR3 length equals 15 residues. V lost 2 bases and J 0 bases, leaving 10 bases between the germline ends.

This clonotype has ten or more counts. The chain uses TRBV7-2 and TRBJ2-7; D is unresolved. This CDR3 is built from 13 residues. Germline values: CDR1 SGHTA, CDR2 FQGNSA. V was shortened by 1 base and J by 5 bases, with 9 bases between the two germline ends. The CDR3 reads CASSLDPGDEQYF. The CDR3 DNA sequence: TGTGCCAGCAGCTTAGACCCTGGGGACGAGCAGTACTTC.

This chain uses TRBV6-5 with TRBJ2-7, with TRBD1 matching 7 bases. Germline V lookup: CDR1 MNHEY, CDR2 SVGAGI. This CDR3 spans 14 amino acids. V was clipped by 8 bases and J by 5 bases; unmatched bases: 12. The CDR3 region is CASGYSTGRDEQYF. DNA for the CDR3: TGTGCCAGCGGATATTCGACAGGGCGCGACGAGCAGTACTTC.

This clonotype was detected many times. V and J are TRBV12-3 or TRBV12-4 and TRBJ2-5, with D possibly being TRBD1 (6 bases). CDR3 size: 14 residues. V was trimmed by 4 bases and J by 3 bases, leaving 12 bases between them. The CDR3 loop is CASSSQGYEETQYF. The DNA for the CDR3 is TGTGCCAGCAGTTCCCAGGGGTACGAAGAGACCCAGTACTTC.

Of note for this clonotype: An end of the junction differs from the germline gene, which may be a read error. This chain joins TRBV5-1 and TRBJ1-5, with D unresolved. The CDR3 runs to 15 residues. The germline gives CDR1 SGHRS, CDR2 YFSETQ. The CDR3 DNA reads TGTGCCAGCAGCTCCTCGAGTTGTAGCAATCAGCCCCAGCATTTT. This translates into CASSSSSCSNQPQHF.